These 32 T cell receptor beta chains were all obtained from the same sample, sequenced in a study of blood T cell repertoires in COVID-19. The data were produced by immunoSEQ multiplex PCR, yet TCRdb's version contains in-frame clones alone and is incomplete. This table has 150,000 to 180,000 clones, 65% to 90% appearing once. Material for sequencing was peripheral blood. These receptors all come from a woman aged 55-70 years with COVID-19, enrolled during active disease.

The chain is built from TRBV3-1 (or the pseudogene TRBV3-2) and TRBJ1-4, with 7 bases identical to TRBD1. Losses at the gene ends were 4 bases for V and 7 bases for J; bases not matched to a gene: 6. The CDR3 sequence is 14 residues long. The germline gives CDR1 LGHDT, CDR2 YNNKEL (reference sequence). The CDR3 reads CASSPTTGSEKLFF. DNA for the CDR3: TGTGCCAGCAGCCCGACGACAGGGAGTGAAAAACTGTTTTTT.

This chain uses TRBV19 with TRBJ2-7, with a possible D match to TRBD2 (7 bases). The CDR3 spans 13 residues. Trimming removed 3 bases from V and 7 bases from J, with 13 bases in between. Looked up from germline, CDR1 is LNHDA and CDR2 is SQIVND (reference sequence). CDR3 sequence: CASSMSGTREQYF. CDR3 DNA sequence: TGTGCCAGTAGTATGAGCGGGACACGGGAGCAGTACTTC.

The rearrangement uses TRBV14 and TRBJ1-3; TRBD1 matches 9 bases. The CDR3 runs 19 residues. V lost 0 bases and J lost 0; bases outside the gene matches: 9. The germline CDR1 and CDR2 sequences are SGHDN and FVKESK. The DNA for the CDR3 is TGTGCCAGCAGCCAAGATCTCGGGACAGGGAGGTTCTCTGGAAACACCATATATTTT. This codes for CASSQDLGTGRFSGNTIYF. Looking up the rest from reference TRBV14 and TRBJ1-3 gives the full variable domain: EAGVTQFPSHSVIEKGQTVTLRCDPISGHDNLYWYRRVMGKEIKFLLHFVKESKQDESGMPNNRFLAERTGGTYSTLKVQPAELEDSGVYFCASSQDLGTGRFSGNTIYFGEGSWLTVV.

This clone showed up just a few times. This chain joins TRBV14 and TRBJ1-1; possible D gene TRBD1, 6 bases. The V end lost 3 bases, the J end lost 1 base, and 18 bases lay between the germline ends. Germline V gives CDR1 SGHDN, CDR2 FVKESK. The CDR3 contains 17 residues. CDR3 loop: CASSHYGQRTKNTEAFF. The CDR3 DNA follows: TGTGCCAGCAGCCATTACGGACAGAGGACAAAGAACACTGAAGCTTTCTTT.

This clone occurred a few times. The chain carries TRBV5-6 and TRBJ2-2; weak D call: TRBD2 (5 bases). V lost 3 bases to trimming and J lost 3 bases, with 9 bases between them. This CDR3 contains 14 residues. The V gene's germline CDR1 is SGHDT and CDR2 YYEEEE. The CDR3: CASSSRGYTGELFF. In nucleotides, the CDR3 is TGTGCCAGCAGCTCCCGGGGTTACACCGGGGAGCTGTTTTTT.

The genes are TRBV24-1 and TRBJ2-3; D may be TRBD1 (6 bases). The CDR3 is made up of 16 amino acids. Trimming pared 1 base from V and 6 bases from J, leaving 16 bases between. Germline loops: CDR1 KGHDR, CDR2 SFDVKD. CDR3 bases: TGTGCCACCAGTGATTTAGGGGGAGAGGGGGACGATACGCAGTATTTT. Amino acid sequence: CATSDLGGEGDDTQYF.

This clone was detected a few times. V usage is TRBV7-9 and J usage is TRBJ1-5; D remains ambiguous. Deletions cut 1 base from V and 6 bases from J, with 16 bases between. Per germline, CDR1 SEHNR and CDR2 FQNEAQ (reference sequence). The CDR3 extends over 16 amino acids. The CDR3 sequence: CASSLVARGKSQPQHF. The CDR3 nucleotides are TGTGCCAGCAGCTTAGTGGCCCGCGGGAAGAGTCAGCCCCAGCATTTT.

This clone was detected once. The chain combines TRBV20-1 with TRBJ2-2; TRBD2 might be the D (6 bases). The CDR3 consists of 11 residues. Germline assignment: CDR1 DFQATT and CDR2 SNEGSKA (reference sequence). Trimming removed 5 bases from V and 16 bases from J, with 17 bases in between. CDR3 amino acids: CSAQLAGIAFF. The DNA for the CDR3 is TGCAGTGCTCAACTAGCTGGAATAGCGTTTTTT.

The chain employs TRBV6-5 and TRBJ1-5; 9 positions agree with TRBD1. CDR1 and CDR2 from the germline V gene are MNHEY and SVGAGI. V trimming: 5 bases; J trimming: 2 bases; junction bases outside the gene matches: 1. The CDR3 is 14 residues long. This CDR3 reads CASSTGGGNQPQHF. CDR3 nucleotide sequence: TGTGCCAGCAGTACAGGGGGCGGCAATCAGCCCCAGCATTTT.

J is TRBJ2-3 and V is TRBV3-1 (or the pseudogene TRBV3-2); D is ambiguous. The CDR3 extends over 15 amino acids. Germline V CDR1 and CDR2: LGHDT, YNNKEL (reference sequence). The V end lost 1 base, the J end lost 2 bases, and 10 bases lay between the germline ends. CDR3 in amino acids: CASSQASPFTDTQYF. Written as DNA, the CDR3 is TGTGCCAGCAGCCAAGCATCCCCATTCACAGATACGCAGTATTTT.

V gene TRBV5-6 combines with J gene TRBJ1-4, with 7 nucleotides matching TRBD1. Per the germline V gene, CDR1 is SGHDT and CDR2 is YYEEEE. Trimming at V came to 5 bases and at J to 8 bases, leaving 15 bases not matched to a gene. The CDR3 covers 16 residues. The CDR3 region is CASRPRIQGRREKLFF. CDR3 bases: TGTGCCAGCAGACCCAGAATACAGGGGAGAAGGGAAAAACTGTTTTTT.

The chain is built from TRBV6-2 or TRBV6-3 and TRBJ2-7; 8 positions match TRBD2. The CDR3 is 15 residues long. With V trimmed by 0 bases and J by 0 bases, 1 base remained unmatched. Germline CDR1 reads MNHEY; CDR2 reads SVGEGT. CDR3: CASSYSSGSSYEQYF. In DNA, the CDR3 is TGTGCCAGCAGTTACTCGAGCGGGAGCTCCTACGAGCAGTACTTC.

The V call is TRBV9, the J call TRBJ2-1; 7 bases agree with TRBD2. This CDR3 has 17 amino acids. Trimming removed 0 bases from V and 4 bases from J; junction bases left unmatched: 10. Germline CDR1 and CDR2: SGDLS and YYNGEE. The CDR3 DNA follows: TGTGCCAGCAGCGTAGGTTCGAGGCGGGGGTCTTACAATGAGCAGTTCTTC. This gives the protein CASSVGSRRGSYNEQFF.

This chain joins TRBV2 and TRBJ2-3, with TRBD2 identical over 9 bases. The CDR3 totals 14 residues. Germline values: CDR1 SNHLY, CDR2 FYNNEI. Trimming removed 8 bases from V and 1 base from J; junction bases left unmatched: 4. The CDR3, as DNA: TGTGCCAGCTCGCGGGGGGGAGGCACAGATACGCAGTATTTT. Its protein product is CASSRGGGTDTQYF.

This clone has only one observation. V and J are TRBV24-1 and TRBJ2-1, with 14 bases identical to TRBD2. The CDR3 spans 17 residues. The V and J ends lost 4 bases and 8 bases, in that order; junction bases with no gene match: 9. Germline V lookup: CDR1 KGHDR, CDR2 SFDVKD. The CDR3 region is CATSDRLAGGSLDEQFF. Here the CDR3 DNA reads TGTGCCACCAGTGACAGACTAGCGGGAGGGTCGCTTGATGAGCAGTTCTTC.

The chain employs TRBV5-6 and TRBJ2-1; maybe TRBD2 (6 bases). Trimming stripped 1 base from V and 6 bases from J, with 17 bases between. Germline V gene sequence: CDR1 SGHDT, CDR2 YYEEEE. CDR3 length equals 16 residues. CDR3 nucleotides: TGTGCCAGCAGCTTGAGGTCGTGGGACTCCCTCAATGAGCAGTTCTTC. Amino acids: CASSLRSWDSLNEQFF. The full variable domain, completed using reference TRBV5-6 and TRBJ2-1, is DAGVTQSPTHLIKTRGQQVTLRCSPKSGHDTVSWYQQALGQGPQFIFQYYEEEERQRGNFPDRFSGHQFPNYSSELNVNALLLGDSALYLCASSLRSWDSLNEQFFGPGTRLTVL.

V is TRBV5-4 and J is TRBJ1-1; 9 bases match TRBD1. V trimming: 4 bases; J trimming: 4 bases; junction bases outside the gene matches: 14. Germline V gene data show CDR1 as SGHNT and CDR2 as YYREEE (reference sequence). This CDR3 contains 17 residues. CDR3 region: CASSVGTGKGGGTEAFF. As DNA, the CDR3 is TGTGCCAGCAGCGTCGGGACAGGGAAAGGAGGCGGCACTGAAGCTTTCTTT.

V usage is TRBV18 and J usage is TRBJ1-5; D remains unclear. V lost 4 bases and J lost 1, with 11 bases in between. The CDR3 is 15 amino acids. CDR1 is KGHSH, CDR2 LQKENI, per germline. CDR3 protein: CASSRATRSNQPQHF. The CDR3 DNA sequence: TGTGCCAGCTCACGGGCAACAAGAAGCAATCAGCCCCAGCATTTT.

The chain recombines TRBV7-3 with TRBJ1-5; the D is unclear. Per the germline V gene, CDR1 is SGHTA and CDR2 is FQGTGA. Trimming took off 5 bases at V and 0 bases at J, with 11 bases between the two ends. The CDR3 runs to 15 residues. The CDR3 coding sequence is TGTGCCAGCAGCCATGGCCCGAATAGCAATCAGCCCCAGCATTTT. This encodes CASSHGPNSNQPQHF.

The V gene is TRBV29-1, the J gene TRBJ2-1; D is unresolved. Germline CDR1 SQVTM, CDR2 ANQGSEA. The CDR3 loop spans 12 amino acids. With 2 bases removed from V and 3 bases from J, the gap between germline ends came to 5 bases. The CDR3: CSVERGYNEQFF. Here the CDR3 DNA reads TGCAGCGTTGAAAGAGGCTACAATGAGCAGTTCTTC.

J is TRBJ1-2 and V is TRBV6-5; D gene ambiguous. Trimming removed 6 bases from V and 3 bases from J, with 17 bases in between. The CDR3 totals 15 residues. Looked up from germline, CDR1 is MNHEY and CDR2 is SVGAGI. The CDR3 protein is CASRGMGGPDYGYTF. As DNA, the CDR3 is TGTGCCAGCAGGGGGATGGGAGGGCCCGACTATGGCTACACCTTC.

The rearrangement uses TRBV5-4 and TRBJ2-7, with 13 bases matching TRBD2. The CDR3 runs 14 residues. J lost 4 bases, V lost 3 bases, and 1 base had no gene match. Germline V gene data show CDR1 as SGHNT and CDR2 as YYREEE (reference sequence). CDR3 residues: CASSWTSGSYEQYF. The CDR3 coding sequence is TGTGCCAGCAGCTGGACTAGCGGGAGTTACGAGCAGTACTTC.

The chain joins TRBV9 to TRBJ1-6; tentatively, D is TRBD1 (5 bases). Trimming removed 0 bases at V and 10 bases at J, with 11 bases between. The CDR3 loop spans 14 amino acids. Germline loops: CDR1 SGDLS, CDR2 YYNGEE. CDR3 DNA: TGTGCCAGCAGCGTAGCAGGGATCGGGTCACCCCTCCACTTT. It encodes CASSVAGIGSPLHF.

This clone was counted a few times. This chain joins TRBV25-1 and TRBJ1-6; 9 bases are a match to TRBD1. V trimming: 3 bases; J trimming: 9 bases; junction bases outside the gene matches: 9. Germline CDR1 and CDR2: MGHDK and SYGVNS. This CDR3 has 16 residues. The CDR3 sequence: CASSDVDRGSSSPLHF. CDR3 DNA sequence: TGTGCCAGCAGTGATGTGGACAGGGGCAGTAGTTCACCCCTCCACTTT.

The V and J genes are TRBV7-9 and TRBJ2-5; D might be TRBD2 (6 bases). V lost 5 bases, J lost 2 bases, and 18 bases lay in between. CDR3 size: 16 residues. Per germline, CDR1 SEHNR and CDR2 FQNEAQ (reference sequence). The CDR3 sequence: CASSPLGGRRQETQYF. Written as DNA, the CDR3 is TGTGCCAGCAGCCCGCTAGGAGGGAGGAGGCAAGAGACCCAGTACTTC.

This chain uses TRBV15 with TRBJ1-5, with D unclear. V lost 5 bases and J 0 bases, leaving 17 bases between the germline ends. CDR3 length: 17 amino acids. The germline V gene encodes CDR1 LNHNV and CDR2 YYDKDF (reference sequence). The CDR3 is CATSRRTVANSNQPQHF. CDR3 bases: TGTGCCACCAGCCGCCGGACTGTTGCTAATAGCAATCAGCCCCAGCATTTT.

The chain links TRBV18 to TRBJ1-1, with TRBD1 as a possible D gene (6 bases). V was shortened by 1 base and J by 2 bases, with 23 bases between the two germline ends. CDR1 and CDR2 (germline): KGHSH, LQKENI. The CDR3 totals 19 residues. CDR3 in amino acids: CASSPLRQAGSTSNTEAFF. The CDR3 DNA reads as TGTGCCAGCTCACCACTACGACAGGCTGGCTCTACTTCTAACACTGAAGCTTTCTTT.

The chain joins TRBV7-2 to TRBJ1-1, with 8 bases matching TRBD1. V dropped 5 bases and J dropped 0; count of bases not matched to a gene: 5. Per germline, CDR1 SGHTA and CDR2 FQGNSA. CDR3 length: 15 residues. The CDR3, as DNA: TGTGCCAGCAGCGCCCGACAGGGGTTGAACACTGAAGCTTTCTTT. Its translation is CASSARQGLNTEAFF. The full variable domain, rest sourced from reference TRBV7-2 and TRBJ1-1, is GAGVSQSPSNKVTEKGKDVELRCDPISGHTALYWYRQSLGQGLEFLIYFQGNSAPDKSGLPSDRFSAERTGGSVSTLTIQRTQQEDSAVYLCASSARQGLNTEAFFGQGTRLTVV.

This CDR3 is CASTPGQGYEQYF. The CDR3 region has the DNA TGTGCCAGCACCCCGGGACAGGGCTACGAGCAGTACTTC. This chain joins TRBV12-3 or TRBV12-4 and TRBJ2-7, with 9 bases identical to TRBD1. Germline trimming cut 7 bases from V and 3 bases from J; bases unmatched to any gene: 4. This CDR3 region has 13 residues.

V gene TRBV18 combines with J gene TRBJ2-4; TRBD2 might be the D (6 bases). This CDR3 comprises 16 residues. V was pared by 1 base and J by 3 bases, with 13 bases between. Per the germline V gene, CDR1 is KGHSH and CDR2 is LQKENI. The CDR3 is CASSPRAGLVKNIQYF. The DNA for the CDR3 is TGTGCCAGCTCACCACGGGCGGGATTGGTCAAAAACATTCAGTACTTC. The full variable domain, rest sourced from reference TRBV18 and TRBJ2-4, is NAGVMQNPRHLVRRRGQEARLRCSPMKGHSHVYWYRQLPEEGLKFMVYLQKENIIDESGMPKERFSAEFPKEGPSILRIQQVVRGDSAAYFCASSPRAGLVKNIQYFGAGTRLSVL.

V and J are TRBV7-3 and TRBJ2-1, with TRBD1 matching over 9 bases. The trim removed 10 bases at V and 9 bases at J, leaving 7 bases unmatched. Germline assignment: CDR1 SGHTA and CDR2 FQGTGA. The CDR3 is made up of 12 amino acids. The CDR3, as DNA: TGTGCCACCGGGACAGGGTTTGGTGAGCAGTTCTTC. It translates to CATGTGFGEQFF.

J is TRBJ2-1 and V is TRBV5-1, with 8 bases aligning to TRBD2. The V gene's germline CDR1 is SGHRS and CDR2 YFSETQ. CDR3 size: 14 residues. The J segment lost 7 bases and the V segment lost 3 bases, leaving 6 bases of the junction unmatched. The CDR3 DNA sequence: TGCGCCAGCAGCTCTGGGACTAGTTCGAATGAGCAGTTCTTC. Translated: CASSSGTSSNEQFF. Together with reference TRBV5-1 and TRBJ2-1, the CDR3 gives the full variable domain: KAGVTQTPRYLIKTRGQQVTLSCSPISGHRSVSWYQQTPGQGLQFLFEYFSETQRNKGNFPGRFSGRQFSNSRSEMNVSTLELGDSALYLCASSSGTSSNEQFFGPGTRLTVL.